The 4 T cell receptor beta chains below come from one sample, sequenced in a study of OX40 agonist ivuxolimab in advanced cancers. TCRdb's copy holds only in-frame clones and misses some; the assay was immunoSEQ multiplex PCR. The sample has 55,000 to 80,000 clones, roughly four fifths seen once. The specimen was CD4+ or CD8+ T cells sorted from blood, collected in a trial of the OX40 agonist ivuxolimab. All receptors come from an adult with an advanced solid tumor such as melanoma, head and neck, liver or kidney cancer.

V and J are TRBV5-1 and TRBJ2-3; TRBD1 agrees at 7 bases. The CDR3 extends over 15 amino acids. V gave up 4 bases and J gave up 1 base; unmatched junction bases: 6. The germline V gene has CDR1 SGHRS and CDR2 YFSETQ. CDR3 in amino acids: CASSRRQGGTDTQYF. DNA of the CDR3: TGCGCCAGCAGCAGACGACAGGGCGGCACAGATACGCAGTATTTT.

The V and J genes are TRBV5-6 and TRBJ1-3; 9 positions match TRBD1. Trimming cost V 3 bases and J 0 bases; bases outside gene matches: 4. The CDR3 is made up of 16 amino acids. Germline V gives CDR1 SGHDT, CDR2 YYEEEE. Here the CDR3 DNA reads TGTGCCAGCAGCTACCCGGGACAGGGCTCTGGAAACACCATATATTTT. Translating it yields CASSYPGQGSGNTIYF.

This rearrangement joins TRBV27 to TRBJ1-6, with 7 bases identical to TRBD1. The CDR3 covers 15 residues. The V gene end was trimmed by 3 bases and the J gene end by 9 bases; junction bases not matched to a gene: 8. Germline V gives CDR1 MNHEY, CDR2 SMNVEV (reference sequence). The CDR3 protein is CASSFRLQGGSPLHF. CDR3 DNA sequence: TGTGCCAGCAGTTTCAGGCTCCAGGGGGGTTCACCCCTCCACTTT.

CDR3 amino acids: CASSQDSSGAGYTF. The DNA of the CDR3 is TGCGCCAGCAGCCAAGATTCAAGCGGGGCCGGCTACACCTTC. The rearrangement links TRBV4-3 to TRBJ1-2; a possible D gene is TRBD1 (5 bases). The germline CDR1 and CDR2 sequences are LGHNA and YSLEER. The V end lost 0 bases, the J end lost 8 bases, and 13 bases lay between the germline ends. The CDR3 has 14 residues.